These 11 T cell receptor beta chains came from one sample sequenced in a study of siplizumab effects on memory and regulatory T cells. Some clones are missing from TCRdb's copy, which holds only in-frame ones; the method was immunoSEQ multiplex PCR. The sample lists 100,000 or so clones, approximately 94% occurring once. Sequenced sample: non-Treg CD4+ T cells sorted from blood. These TCRs come from a human donor in good health.

The rearrangement joins TRBV7-2 to TRBJ2-7; 7 positions agree with TRBD2. J lost 4 bases, V lost 0 bases, and 3 bases had no gene match. This CDR3 region has 14 residues. CDR1 SGHTA and CDR2 FQGNSA come from the germline V gene. The CDR3 here is CASSLAASGYEQYF. The CDR3 region has the DNA TGTGCCAGCAGCTTAGCTGCTAGCGGATACGAGCAGTACTTC.

V gene TRBV28 combines with J gene TRBJ2-7, with D hard to call. This CDR3 is 11 amino acids long. The V gene's germline CDR1 is MDHEN and CDR2 SYDVKM. Trimming stripped 6 bases from V and 6 bases from J, with 9 bases between. CDR3 sequence (DNA): TGTGCCAGCAGGTCAATAGGCGAGCAGTACTTC. Translating it yields CASRSIGEQYF.

CDR3 DNA: TGCACCAGCAGCCCCGAGCAAGCGGGGGTTTTCAATGAGCAGTTCTTC. It translates to CTSSPEQAGVFNEQFF. The rearrangement links TRBV1 to TRBJ2-1; no check of the table's D call, TRBD2, against the DNA was made. TRBV1 is shown as a pseudogene. The CDR3 is 16 amino acids.

The rearrangement links TRBV4-1 to TRBJ2-7; D is ambiguous. Trimming took 1 base from V and 2 from J, leaving 9 bases between them. The CDR3 consists of 14 residues. Germline CDR1 reads MGHRA; CDR2 reads YSYEKL. This CDR3 reads CASSQVSLTYEQYF. For the CDR3, the DNA is TGCGCCAGCAGCCAAGTTTCCCTAACCTACGAGCAGTACTTC.

CDR3 sequence reads: CASSPPSYNEQFF. The DNA of the CDR3 is TGTGCCAGCTCACCACCTAGCTACAATGAGCAGTTCTTC. The V and J genes are TRBV18 and TRBJ2-1; D gene ambiguous. Germline CDR1 is KGHSH and CDR2 is LQKENI. The CDR3 has 13 amino acids. V was pared by 0 bases and J by 3 bases, with 3 bases between.

V is TRBV23-1 and J is TRBJ2-5; 12 bases are a match to TRBD2. TRBV23-1 is filed as an ORF, its function uncertain. This CDR3 has 17 residues. V lost 3 bases to trimming and J lost 2 bases; unmatched junction nucleotides: 7. The CDR3 here is CASSHPSGREGQETQYF. For the CDR3, the DNA is TGCGCCAGCAGTCACCCTAGCGGGAGGGAAGGACAAGAGACCCAGTACTTC.

CDR3 nucleotide sequence: TGTGCCAGCAGCCCGAAAAACGAGGCTAGGGGGAATCAGCCCCAGCATTTT. Translating it yields CASSPKNEARGNQPQHF. V and J are TRBV7-8 and TRBJ1-5; TRBD1 is a possible D gene (6 bases). Germline values: CDR1 SGHVS, CDR2 FQNEAQ. The CDR3 is 17 residues long. The V gene lost 5 bases and the J gene lost 4 bases, with 21 bases spanning the gap.

The CDR3 bases are TGTGCCAGCTCACCGAGCAGGGAGAGCTCTGGAAACACCATATATTTT. Translating gives CASSPSRESSGNTIYF. The chain employs TRBV18 and TRBJ1-3; perhaps TRBD1 as D (5 bases). Germline V gene data show CDR1 as KGHSH and CDR2 as LQKENI. The V and J ends lost 3 bases and 0 bases respectively, with 12 bases between them. The CDR3 spans 16 residues.

CDR3 nucleotides: TGTGCCAGCAGTTACACCGGGACAGGGGGTTACGAGCAGTACTTC. Residues: CASSYTGTGGYEQYF. The genes are TRBV6-5 and TRBJ2-7; 11 positions agree with TRBD1. J was trimmed by 4 bases and V by 2 bases; bases with no gene match: 4. Germline CDR1 MNHEY, CDR2 SVGAGI. The CDR3 runs 15 residues.

The V call is TRBV5-1, the J call TRBJ2-1; TRBD2 matches 8 bases. CDR1 and CDR2 (germline): SGHRS, YFSETQ. The V gene end was trimmed by 3 bases and the J gene end by 4 bases; junction bases not matched to a gene: 3. This CDR3 contains 14 residues. The CDR3 region is CASSSGGLYNEQFF. In nucleotides, the CDR3 is TGCGCCAGCAGCTCGGGGGGGCTTTACAATGAGCAGTTCTTC.

The chain employs TRBV28 and TRBJ1-3, with D hard to call. Looked up from germline, CDR1 is MDHEN and CDR2 is SYDVKM. Trimming left V 7 bases short and J 0 bases short, with 10 bases between. The CDR3 is 14 amino acids. CDR3 sequence (DNA): TGTGCCAGCAACACTCCGAACTCTGGAAACACCATATATTTT. This translates into CASNTPNSGNTIYF.